What follows are 22 T cell receptor beta chains derived from one specimen sequenced in a study of a mutant IDH1 vaccine in newly diagnosed glioma. The data were produced by immunoSEQ multiplex PCR, yet TCRdb's version contains in-frame clones alone and is incomplete. This table holds roughly 12,000 clones, roughly 84% found once. Their specific antigens are unknown. This sample's time point: week 5, during vaccination. In every dose of vaccine, 300 ug of mutant IDH1 20-mer peptide was given alongside topical imiquimod. The specimen comprised PBMCs, sampled from a glioma patient whose treatment included an IDH1 peptide vaccine. These receptors all come from a woman aged 35 to 49 with glioma. Some clones in this sample may be carry-over from other donors' samples.

This sequence joins TRBV7-2 and TRBJ2-6; the D gene could be TRBD1 or TRBD2 (5 bases each). The CDR3 has 17 amino acids. Germline CDR1 SGHTA, CDR2 FQGNSA. Trimming left V 4 bases short and J 0 bases short, with 13 bases between. The CDR3 sequence: CASSSPGRTSGANVLTF. The CDR3 DNA follows: TGTGCCAGCAGCTCACCGGGACGGACCTCTGGGGCCAACGTCCTGACTTTC.

The chain carries TRBV5-5 and TRBJ2-7; D not resolved. Germline values: CDR1 SGHKS, CDR2 YYEKEE (reference sequence). V was clipped by 3 bases and J by 2 bases, with 18 bases between them. There are 16 residues in the CDR3. The CDR3, as DNA: TGTGCCAGCAGCTACGGCCAGTCTTCGTCGACCTACGAGCAGTACTTC. Residues: CASSYGQSSSTYEQYF.

This CDR3 is CASSREGQSNTGELFF. CDR3 in DNA: TGTGCCAGCAGCCGAGAAGGACAGTCGAACACCGGGGAGCTGTTTTTT. V is TRBV4-2 and J is TRBJ2-2, with a possible D match to TRBD1 (6 bases). The CDR3 spans 16 residues. The V end lost 4 bases, the J end lost 0 bases, and 12 bases lay between the germline ends. Germline-derived CDR1 and CDR2 are LGHNA and YNFKEQ.

V and J are TRBV27 and TRBJ1-2; 11 bases agree with TRBD1. The length of the CDR3 is 14 residues. The J segment lost 7 bases and the V segment lost 7 bases, leaving 8 bases of the junction unmatched. In germline, CDR1 is MNHEY, CDR2 SMNVEV (reference sequence). CDR3 protein: CASKPGQGVGGYTF. In DNA form, the CDR3 reads TGTGCCAGCAAGCCGGGACAGGGGGTAGGTGGCTACACCTTC.

CDR3 in DNA: TGCGCCAGCAGCTTGGGCCTACCGGGACAGGGTAACACCGGGGAGCTGTTTTTT. It yields the protein CASSLGLPGQGNTGELFF. V and J are TRBV5-1 and TRBJ2-2; 9 nucleotides match TRBD1. This CDR3 region has 18 residues. Germline V gene sequence: CDR1 SGHRS, CDR2 YFSETQ. The trim removed 0 bases at V and 2 bases at J, leaving 8 bases unmatched.

This chain uses TRBV19 with TRBJ2-4; D perhaps matches TRBD1 (6 bases). V lost 4 bases and J 0 bases, leaving 10 bases between the germline ends. Looked up from germline, CDR1 is LNHDA and CDR2 is SQIVND (reference sequence). The CDR3 spans 15 residues. The DNA for the CDR3 is TGTGCCAGTAGTACAGGGACAACAGCCAAAAACATTCAGTACTTC. This sequence encodes CASSTGTTAKNIQYF.

The chain uses TRBV10-2 and TRBJ2-7; the D gene is possibly TRBD2 (6 bases). V was trimmed by 4 bases and J by 9 bases, leaving 22 bases between them. This CDR3 comprises 15 residues. The germline V gene has CDR1 WSHSY and CDR2 SAAADI. CDR3 loop: CASSAVVADPLGQYF. The CDR3 DNA is TGCGCCAGCAGTGCCGTGGTAGCGGACCCTCTAGGGCAGTACTTC.

The V and J genes are TRBV6-6 and TRBJ1-1; D gene uncertain. The CDR3 runs to 13 residues. V shed 6 bases and J shed 0 bases, with 8 bases lying between them. Germline values: CDR1 MNHNY, CDR2 SVGAGI (reference sequence). CDR3 sequence: CASRGSLNTEAFF. CDR3 coding DNA: TGTGCCAGCAGGGGCAGCTTGAACACTGAAGCTTTCTTT.

The chain recombines TRBV5-1 with TRBJ2-6, with D hard to call. The CDR3 is 15 amino acids. V lost 3 bases to trimming and J lost 2 bases, with 9 bases between them. Germline-derived CDR1 and CDR2 are SGHRS and YFSETQ. The CDR3 DNA reads as TGCGCCAGCAGCTCTACCCCAGCTGGGGCCAACGTCCTGACTTTC. It specifies CASSSTPAGANVLTF. The full variable domain, rest sourced from reference TRBV5-1 and TRBJ2-6, is KAGVTQTPRYLIKTRGQQVTLSCSPISGHRSVSWYQQTPGQGLQFLFEYFSETQRNKGNFPGRFSGRQFSNSRSEMNVSTLELGDSALYLCASSSTPAGANVLTFGAGSRLTVL.

The chain is built from TRBV27 and TRBJ1-5; D is unresolved. Germline loops: CDR1 MNHEY, CDR2 SMNVEV (reference sequence). Between the trimmed V and J ends, which lost 6 bases and 3 bases, there was a span of 12 bases. The CDR3 runs to 14 residues. CDR3: CASRPRALNQPQHF. The CDR3 DNA sequence: TGTGCCAGCAGGCCCCGGGCCCTCAATCAGCCCCAGCATTTT.

This clone has only one observation. The V gene is TRBV7-8, the J gene TRBJ2-7; no clear D gene. Trimming stripped 2 bases from V and 6 bases from J, with 5 bases between. Germline values: CDR1 SGHVS, CDR2 FQNEAQ. The CDR3 sequence is 11 residues long. CDR3 coding DNA: TGTGCCAGCAGCTTATCTGCCGAGCAGTACTTC. This sequence encodes CASSLSAEQYF.

The gene calls are TRBV7-2 and TRBJ2-1; possibly TRBD1 or TRBD2 for D (6 bases each). The CDR3 covers 15 residues. V was shortened by 4 bases and J by 0 bases, with 10 bases between the two germline ends. Germline assignment: CDR1 SGHTA and CDR2 FQGNSA. CDR3 loop: CASSSGAVSYNEQFF. The CDR3 DNA follows: TGTGCCAGCAGCTCGGGGGCCGTCTCCTACAATGAGCAGTTCTTC.

The chain has TRBV19 and TRBJ1-3; D is ambiguous. The germline CDR1 and CDR2 sequences are LNHDA and SQIVND (reference sequence). This CDR3 is 14 amino acids long. V was clipped by 5 bases and J by 0 bases, with 8 bases between them. CDR3 bases: TGTGCCAGTAGTTTGGCGGGCTCTGGAAACACCATATATTTT. Translation: CASSLAGSGNTIYF.

This chain links TRBV10-3 with TRBJ2-1, with 11 positions matching TRBD2. Germline V gene lookup returns CDR1 ENHRY and CDR2 SYGVKD. The V gene end was trimmed by 6 bases and the J gene end by 7 bases; junction bases not matched to a gene: 5. This CDR3 spans 14 amino acids. For the CDR3, the DNA is TGTGCCATCAGCACCGGGACTAGCGGAAATGAGCAGTTCTTC. Encoded protein: CAISTGTSGNEQFF.

This clone was counted only a few times. The chain has TRBV2 and TRBJ1-1, with TRBD1 matching over 7 bases. V was pared by 6 bases and J by 5 bases, with 3 bases of the junction left unmatched. This CDR3 region has 12 residues. From germline, CDR1 is SNHLY and CDR2 FYNNEI. CDR3 in DNA: TGTGCCAGCAGAGGGGGCTATACTGAAGCTTTCTTT. This encodes CASRGGYTEAFF.

This chain connects TRBV30 to TRBJ1-1; no clear D gene. V was trimmed by 0 bases and J by 10 bases, leaving 6 bases between them. This CDR3 is built from 10 residues. Germline CDR1 GTSNPN, CDR2 SVGIG (reference sequence). CDR3 sequence: CAWSVKPAFF. The CDR3 DNA reads TGTGCCTGGAGTGTAAAACCAGCTTTCTTT.

This rearrangement joins TRBV5-1 to TRBJ1-2; the D gene is possibly TRBD1 (6 bases). Trimming took 1 base from V and 7 from J, leaving 11 bases between them. From germline, CDR1 is SGHRS and CDR2 YFSETQ. The CDR3 sequence is 13 residues long. The CDR3 reads CASSLLQGVGYTF. The CDR3 coding sequence is TGCGCCAGCAGCTTGTTACAGGGTGTTGGCTACACCTTC.

This clone was recorded only once. J is TRBJ2-1 and V is TRBV5-1; 9 nucleotides line up with TRBD2. From germline, CDR1 is SGHRS and CDR2 YFSETQ. The CDR3 spans 16 residues. V lost 0 bases, J lost 4 bases, and 5 bases stayed unmatched. CDR3 nucleotides: TGCGCCAGCAGCTTGGGGGGTAGCGGGAGTTACAATGAGCAGTTCTTC. Translation gives CASSLGGSGSYNEQFF.

Here the CDR3 reads CASSLGTSNQPQHF. As DNA, the CDR3 is TGTGCCAGCAGCTTAGGCACGAGCAATCAGCCCCAGCATTTT. This chain connects TRBV13 to TRBJ1-5; the D is unclear. The CDR3 consists of 14 residues. Looked up from germline, CDR1 is PRHDT and CDR2 is FYEKMQ (reference sequence). Trimming cost V 0 bases and J 1 base, with 4 bases left between them.

This chain uses TRBV14 with TRBJ2-1, with a possible D match to TRBD2 (6 bases). The V gene lost 4 bases and the J gene lost 15 bases, with 16 bases spanning the gap. Germline V gene data show CDR1 as SGHDN and CDR2 as FVKESK. This CDR3 is built from 12 residues. CDR3 DNA: TGTGCCAGCAGCCCACTGGAAATGGGGGGGTTCTTC. This translates into CASSPLEMGGFF. Looking up the rest from reference TRBV14 and TRBJ2-1 gives the full variable domain: EAGVTQFPSHSVIEKGQTVTLRCDPISGHDNLYWYRRVMGKEIKFLLHFVKESKQDESGMPNNRFLAERTGGTYSTLKVQPAELEDSGVYFCASSPLEMGGFFGPGTRLTVL.

This clone was recorded a few times. V is TRBV7-9 and J is TRBJ2-7; D remains ambiguous. Per the germline V gene, CDR1 is SEHNR and CDR2 is FQNEAQ (reference sequence). There are 11 residues in the CDR3. V was pared by 5 bases and J by 3 bases, with 5 bases between. CDR3 residues: CASSALYEQYF. The CDR3 DNA follows: TGTGCCAGCAGCGCCCTCTACGAGCAGTACTTC.

The V call is TRBV5-1, the J call TRBJ2-5; 8 bases line up with TRBD1. Germline assignment: CDR1 SGHRS and CDR2 YFSETQ. The CDR3 totals 16 residues. V trimming: 4 bases; J trimming: 4 bases; junction bases outside the gene matches: 12. The chain's CDR3 is CASSPAGAGGGETQYF. Here the CDR3 DNA reads TGCGCCAGCAGCCCCGCCGGGGCAGGGGGCGGAGAGACCCAGTACTTC.